This T cell receptor beta chain was retrieved from a study of T cells in Graves' hyperthyroidism and ophthalmopathy (dated by TCRdb to the late 2010s). For context, the study as a whole: Peripheral blood samples were taken at the time of initial diagnosis, prior to any treatment. To identify TCR V-J signatures that set the groups apart, the researchers used a discovery cohort of 100 or so patients, made up of around 40 with Graves' ophthalmopathy and about 55 with stable Graves' hyperthyroidism. Prospective prediction of ophthalmopathy was tested in an independent validation cohort of fewer than 20 hyperthyroidism patients and 17 patients who later progressed to ophthalmopathy. The approximately 98 discovery patients were randomly divided into training and test sets at a 7:3 ratio. In more than five Graves' hyperthyroidism patients, the study also compared T-cell repertoires from thyroid tissue with T-cell repertoires from blood. Following sampling, methimazole starting at 30 mg daily was given to hyperthyroidism patients, and high-dose intravenous methylprednisolone was given to ophthalmopathy patients. According to the paper, TCR Vbeta CDR3 sequencing was carried out on about 140 peripheral blood samples, which came from over 40 ophthalmopathy, around 75 hyperthyroidism and roughly 17 progressor patients.

Moderately to severely active disease, a Clinical Activity Score of at least 3, a NOSPECS grade of at least 4, and a duration under 3 months were present in ophthalmopathy patients. Patients with uncontrolled infections, other autoimmune diseases, pregnancy or lactation were excluded. Diagnoses were established on the basis of clinical symptoms, serum thyroxine and TRAb, thyroid ultrasound, and orbital computed tomography. PBMCs were separated from roughly 9.3 ml of fresh peripheral blood using Ficoll-Paque density gradient centrifugation. Trizol reagent was used to extract total RNA, and RNA quality was then checked on an Agilent 2100 Bioanalyzer. Per the germline V gene, MNHNS is the CDR1 and SASEGT is the CDR2. V gives up 6 bases and J gives up 11 bases, and the segment between their germline ends measures 15 bases. The CDR3 starts with the cysteine, ends with the phenylalanine, and has 12 residues. Here the CDR3 DNA is all that survives: 36 bases in frame from base 1.

This clonotype was counted ten times or more. Its antigen specificity is not known. One base away there is no much larger clone; base qualities are not given. Study-wide findings and limitations: Most expanded thyroid clonotypes (frequency above 0.001) were also found in blood, which suggests that blood repertoires may mirror thyroid immune responses. In validation, the model predicted progression to ophthalmopathy a median of approximately 6.6 months before onset, with over 55% sensitivity and around 76% specificity. Sample size was not statistically predetermined, and blinding of investigators to group allocation was not performed. A model built on a 13 V-J signature distinguished ophthalmopathy from stable hyperthyroidism, reaching over 85% sensitivity and around 82% specificity in cross-validation and 80%/75% in testing.

Amplification of TCR beta CDR3 regions was carried out from RNA transcripts. The first round of RT-PCR for the TCR CDR3 was performed with the HTBI primer set and the Qiagen OneStep RT-PCR kit. Libraries were constructed in a second round of multiplex PCR, after which size selection and purification were performed. Libraries were sequenced paired-end with 100 bp reads on an Illumina HiSeq2000. Processing in the source paper ran as follows. SOAPnuke was used to process the raw data, removing reads that contained adapters or uncalled bases, had a mean Phred below 15, or lacked an exact match to the constant primer or identifier. COPE v1.2.5 was used to merge high-quality paired reads, and clonotypes were defined as unique nucleotide sequences. MiTCR v1.1 was used to align the clonotypes against IMGT TRBV, TRBD and TRBJ reference segments. Only V-J combinations with frequency above 0.0001, covering 99% to 99.2% of repertoires, were analysed. A TCS score was defined as the ratio of F50 (clonal expansion) to E x V (chaos), with BLOSUM62-based TCRdist applied between CDR3 peptides within each V-J. Welch's t-statistics and random forest reduced fewer than 600 V-J features to fewer than 15, which were used in a naive Bayes classifier (R e1071). TCRdb reprocessing: public reads trimmed at Q25 with fastp, clones called with MiXCR, in-frame beta chains kept. Rows are combined by CDR3 protein, so each entry shows the most common genes and DNA. None of the V and J calls come from the authors' own analysis; TCRdb made them. Present in this sample are over 400,000 distinct CDR3 sequences, about 20% of which were seen just once. Jointly, the top ten make up 49% of the sample.

In this chain, TRBV6-1 is recombined with TRBJ2-3; the best D guess is TRBD2, with 6 bases matching. The sequence derives from a woman aged 70-85 years with Graves' ophthalmopathy. Sequencing was carried out using blood. The CDR3 protein: CASSRDSRLQYF. In nucleotide form, the sequence is TGTGCCAGCAGCAGGGACTCTCGGCTGCAGTATTTT.